A single sample is the source of the 28 T cell receptor beta chains below, sequenced in a study of cytomegalovirus exposure and HLA in healthy donors. Data came from immunoSEQ multiplex PCR; TCRdb stores just in-frame clones and leaves some out. The sample has 250,000 to 350,000 clones; around 90% are singletons. Specimen: PBMCs. All receptors come from a man aged 25 to 40 in good health and CMV-seronegative.

The J gene is TRBJ1-4, the V gene TRBV27; D is undetermined. The ends were cut back, 0 bases at V and 7 bases at J, with 12 bases in the middle. The CDR3 is 15 residues long. Looked up from germline, CDR1 is MNHEY and CDR2 is SMNVEV (reference sequence). Written as DNA, the CDR3 is TGTGCCAGCAGTTTATCGGAGGGATACGGTGAAAAACTGTTTTTT. Its protein product is CASSLSEGYGEKLFF.

This chain joins TRBV2 and TRBJ1-2; tentative D call: TRBD1 (6 bases). This CDR3 is built from 15 residues. With 6 bases removed from V and 1 base from J, the gap between germline ends came to 15 bases. The germline gives CDR1 SNHLY, CDR2 FYNNEI. This CDR3 reads CASSRQGQLNYGYTF. The CDR3 bases are TGTGCCAGCAGCCGGCAGGGGCAGCTTAACTATGGCTACACCTTC.

V is TRBV5-6 and J is TRBJ1-2; 7 bases agree with TRBD1. The length of the CDR3 is 14 residues. With V trimmed by 6 bases and J by 6 bases, 11 bases remained unmatched. Germline CDR1 SGHDT, CDR2 YYEEEE. The CDR3 nucleotides read TGTGCCAGCAACCAAGGTAGGGGGCTGGATGGCTACACCTTC. Protein sequence: CASNQGRGLDGYTF. The full variable domain, completed using reference TRBV5-6 and TRBJ1-2, is DAGVTQSPTHLIKTRGQQVTLRCSPKSGHDTVSWYQQALGQGPQFIFQYYEEEERQRGNFPDRFSGHQFPNYSSELNVNALLLGDSALYLCASNQGRGLDGYTFGSGTRLTVV.

V usage is TRBV7-9 and J usage is TRBJ2-3, with 10 positions matching TRBD2. The CDR3 consists of 15 residues. Germline loops: CDR1 SEHNR, CDR2 FQNEAQ (reference sequence). V was pared by 5 bases and J by 1 base, with 3 bases of the junction left unmatched. The CDR3: CASSQGLAGTDTQYF. CDR3 sequence (DNA): TGTGCCAGCAGCCAAGGACTAGCGGGCACAGATACGCAGTATTTT.

V and J are TRBV6-1 and TRBJ1-5, with D perhaps matching TRBD1 (6 bases). The CDR3 length is 15 residues. V was pared by 2 bases and J by 6 bases, with 14 bases between. Germline loops: CDR1 MNHNS, CDR2 SASEGT. The chain's CDR3 is CASSEPGTSLQPQHF. The CDR3 coding sequence is TGTGCCAGCAGTGAACCCGGGACATCACTTCAGCCCCAGCATTTT.

This clone showed up just once. The rearrangement joins TRBV5-1 to TRBJ2-3, with D possibly being TRBD2 (5 bases). Germline V CDR1 and CDR2: SGHRS, YFSETQ. V was cut by 1 base and J by 2 bases, with 20 bases left in between. This CDR3 has 18 residues. The CDR3 region has the DNA TGCGCCAGCAGCTTGAACAGAGTGGGAGTGGCAGCCACAGATACGCAGTATTTT. Protein product: CASSLNRVGVAATDTQYF.

The J gene is TRBJ2-5, the V gene TRBV11-2; TRBD2 matches 7 bases. The CDR3 is 14 residues long. Looked up from germline, CDR1 is SGHAT and CDR2 is FQNNGV. V gave up 4 bases and J gave up 5 bases; unmatched junction bases: 7. CDR3 bases: TGTGCCAGCAGCTACGGGGGGTTATGGGAGACCCAGTACTTC. This encodes CASSYGGLWETQYF.

This clone was detected a few times. CDR3 bases: TGTGCCAGCAGCCCAGGGGACAGGATCAATGAAAAACTGTTTTTT. Translating gives CASSPGDRINEKLFF. V and J are TRBV7-9 and TRBJ1-4, with TRBD1 identical over 8 bases. V lost 5 bases to trimming and J lost 5 bases; unmatched junction nucleotides: 7. Germline V gene lookup returns CDR1 SEHNR and CDR2 FQNEAQ (reference sequence). This CDR3 has 15 residues. Full variable domain (rest looked up from reference TRBV7-9 and TRBJ1-4): DTGVSQNPRHKITKRGQNVTFRCDPISEHNRLYWYRQTLGQGPEFLTYFQNEAQLEKSRLLSDRFSAERPKGSFSTLEIQRTEQGDSAMYLCASSPGDRINEKLFFGSGTQLSVL.

This rearrangement joins TRBV5-8 to TRBJ2-7; TRBD1 matches 7 bases. The CDR3 loop spans 13 amino acids. V trimming: 5 bases; J trimming: 5 bases; junction bases outside the gene matches: 7. Germline-derived CDR1 and CDR2 are SGHTS and YDEGEE. CDR3 in amino acids: CASRAGTVDEQYF. In DNA form, the CDR3 reads TGTGCCAGCAGGGCTGGGACAGTAGACGAGCAGTACTTC.

A single count supports this clone. The V call is TRBV10-3, the J call TRBJ2-7, with 13 positions matching TRBD2. Unmatched junction bases numbered 5, after V lost 8 bases and J lost 4 bases. The CDR3 contains 14 residues. Germline CDR1 ENHRY, CDR2 SYGVKD. Here the CDR3 reads CAIAGLAGDYEQYF. The CDR3 coding sequence is TGTGCCATCGCAGGACTAGCGGGAGATTACGAGCAGTACTTC.

The rearrangement uses TRBV6-5 and TRBJ2-3, with 9 nucleotides matching TRBD2. Germline CDR1 MNHEY, CDR2 SVGAGI. The CDR3 sequence is 13 residues long. J was trimmed by 6 bases and V by 8 bases; bases with no gene match: 6. CDR3: CASLPAGGDTQYF. In nucleotides, the CDR3 is TGTGCCAGCCTCCCCGCGGGGGGGGATACGCAGTATTTT.

For the CDR3, the DNA is TGCAGCGTTGAGAAAGGCGGGGGGGCCGGGATTAGTATAGAGACCCAGTACTTC. Amino acids: CSVEKGGGAGISIETQYF. The chain recombines TRBV29-1 with TRBJ2-5, with 9 nucleotides matching TRBD2. In germline, CDR1 is SQVTM, CDR2 ANQGSEA. V was clipped by 3 bases and J by 4 bases; unmatched bases: 18. The CDR3 runs to 18 residues.

The chain joins TRBV5-1 to TRBJ2-3; 11 nucleotides align to TRBD2. J gave up 5 bases and V 2 bases, and 13 bases lay outside the gene matches. Germline loops: CDR1 SGHRS, CDR2 YFSETQ. The CDR3 is 18 amino acids. The CDR3 sequence is CASSLTSGGVARGDTQYF. As DNA, the CDR3 is TGCGCCAGCAGCTTAACTAGCGGGGGAGTCGCTAGAGGAGATACGCAGTATTTT.

The CDR3 spells CSVQGARNEKLFF. The CDR3 DNA follows: TGCAGCGTACAGGGGGCGCGCAATGAAAAACTGTTTTTT. V and J are TRBV29-1 and TRBJ1-4; TRBD1 matches 9 bases. This CDR3 is 13 amino acids long. J gave up 5 bases and V 6 bases, and 4 bases lay outside the gene matches. CDR1 is SQVTM, CDR2 ANQGSEA, per germline.

The chain combines TRBV12-5 with TRBJ2-5; 8 nucleotides agree with TRBD1. Germline V lookup: CDR1 LGHNT, CDR2 FRNRAP. Trimming removed 9 bases from V and 5 bases from J; junction bases left unmatched: 8. The CDR3 extends over 13 amino acids. The CDR3 nucleotides are TGTGCTAGCATTTCGGACAGGGCTGAGACCCAGTACTTC. Protein sequence: CASISDRAETQYF.

The DNA for the CDR3 is TGTGCCAGCAGCCCCCGACAGGAGGTGCTGTTTTTT. As protein: CASSPRQEVLFF. The chain links TRBV5-5 to TRBJ2-2, with D maybe TRBD1 (6 bases). Germline assignment: CDR1 SGHKS and CDR2 YYEKEE (reference sequence). The V end lost 4 bases, the J end lost 13 bases, and 14 bases lay between the germline ends. This CDR3 region has 12 residues.

This sequence joins TRBV18 and TRBJ2-3; D possibly corresponds to TRBD2 (5 bases). With 0 bases removed from V and 3 bases from J, the gap between germline ends came to 7 bases. Per the germline V gene, CDR1 is KGHSH and CDR2 is LQKENI. The CDR3 consists of 14 residues. The CDR3 DNA is TGTGCCAGCTCACCACCGCCGGGGACAGATACGCAGTATTTT. Encoded protein: CASSPPPGTDTQYF. The full variable domain, its missing parts supplied by reference TRBV18 and TRBJ2-3, is NAGVMQNPRHLVRRRGQEARLRCSPMKGHSHVYWYRQLPEEGLKFMVYLQKENIIDESGMPKERFSAEFPKEGPSILRIQQVVRGDSAAYFCASSPPPGTDTQYFGPGTRLTVL.

This chain uses TRBV6-5 with TRBJ2-7; the D gene is possibly TRBD1 (6 bases). V lost 8 bases and J 7 bases, leaving 15 bases between the germline ends. CDR1 and CDR2 from the germline V gene are MNHEY and SVGAGI. This CDR3 spans 12 amino acids. CDR3 nucleotide sequence: TGTGCCAGCCGGGGTCCGAGGGGGGAGCAGTACTTC. Translating gives CASRGPRGEQYF.

This chain uses TRBV5-1 with TRBJ1-6; 9 bases are shared with TRBD1. There are 16 residues in the CDR3. J lost 9 bases, V lost 1 base, and 8 bases had no gene match. Germline lookup yields CDR1 SGHRS and CDR2 YFSETQ. CDR3 coding DNA: TGCGCCAGCAGCTTGATGGGACAGGGAACTGGTTCACCCCTCCACTTT. Amino acid sequence: CASSLMGQGTGSPLHF.

J is TRBJ2-5 and V is TRBV7-8, with D perhaps TRBD1 (5 bases). The germline V gene has CDR1 SGHVS and CDR2 FQNEAQ. V was trimmed by 5 bases and J by 3 bases, leaving 10 bases between them. This CDR3 is built from 13 residues. The CDR3, as DNA: TGTGCCAGCAGCCGACAGCGTGAAGAGACCCAGTACTTC. This encodes CASSRQREETQYF.

Details on this clone: At one of its ends the junction is not consistent with the germline gene, which may arise from a read error. The chain combines TRBV10-3 with TRBJ2-1; D might be TRBD2 (6 bases). Germline values: CDR1 ENHRY, CDR2 SYGVKD. The CDR3 is 13 residues long. The DNA for the CDR3 is TGTGCCATGAGTGCGGGGAGATACAATGAGCAGTTCTTC. Protein sequence: CAMSAGRYNEQFF.

Only one count was recorded for this clone. The gene calls are TRBV6-5 and TRBJ2-7; weak D call: TRBD2 (6 bases). V lost 2 bases, J lost 7 bases, and 21 bases lay in between. CDR1 and CDR2 from the germline V gene are MNHEY and SVGAGI. The CDR3 consists of 16 residues. As DNA, the CDR3 is TGTGCCAGCAGTTACCTTGGAGGGCAGCGTGAAGTGGAGCAGTACTTC. Its protein is CASSYLGGQREVEQYF.

The chain couples TRBV19 to TRBJ1-1, with 8 bases that match TRBD1. Per germline, CDR1 LNHDA and CDR2 SQIVND (reference sequence). V shed 4 bases, J shed 0 bases, and the junction held 7 bases outside the gene matches. CDR3 length: 16 amino acids. The chain's CDR3 is CASSTWTGIMNTEAFF. In DNA form, the CDR3 reads TGTGCCAGTAGTACTTGGACAGGGATTATGAACACTGAAGCTTTCTTT.

The chain combines TRBV2 with TRBJ1-2; 7 bases fit TRBD1. Germline trimming cut 10 bases from V and 8 bases from J; bases unmatched to any gene: 13. The CDR3 has 13 amino acids. CDR1 and CDR2 from the germline V gene are SNHLY and FYNNEI. The CDR3 coding sequence is TGTGCCAATTACCAGGGTCAGGGGGGAGGCTACACCTTC. Protein product: CANYQGQGGGYTF.

V usage is TRBV19 and J usage is TRBJ2-3, with 9 bases matching TRBD2. Germline V CDR1 and CDR2: LNHDA, SQIVND (reference sequence). This CDR3 spans 16 amino acids. J was trimmed by 0 bases and V by 4 bases; bases with no gene match: 5. CDR3 bases: TGTGCCAGTAGTAAGCTAGCGGGGCCCAGCACAGATACGCAGTATTTT. It translates to CASSKLAGPSTDTQYF. Full variable domain (remainder filled in from reference TRBV19 and TRBJ2-3): DGGITQSPKYLFRKEGQNVTLSCEQNLNHDAMYWYRQDPGQGLRLIYYSQIVNDFQKGDIAEGYSVSREKKESFPLTVTSAQKNPTAFYLCASSKLAGPSTDTQYFGPGTRLTVL.

V usage is TRBV4-1 and J usage is TRBJ1-2; TRBD1 is a possible D gene (6 bases). The CDR3 spans 21 residues. Germline V gene sequence: CDR1 MGHRA, CDR2 YSYEKL. The ends were cut back, 3 bases at V and 10 bases at J, with 39 bases in the middle. CDR3 loop: CASSHPSGRQAFAFGSPFYTF. The CDR3 bases are TGCGCCAGCAGCCATCCAAGCGGAAGACAGGCTTTTGCCTTCGGGTCCCCTTTCTACACCTTC.

The chain is built from TRBV4-1 and TRBJ2-7; D may be TRBD1 (5 bases). This CDR3 spans 15 amino acids. Germline assignment: CDR1 MGHRA and CDR2 YSYEKL. Trimming stripped 2 bases from V and 5 bases from J, with 16 bases between. In nucleotides, the CDR3 is TGCGCCAGCAGCCAAAGGAACCTCCAGGGTGACGAGCAGTACTTC. This gives the protein CASSQRNLQGDEQYF.

The chain uses TRBV11-3 and TRBJ1-3, with D perhaps TRBD1 (5 bases). Germline CDR1 is SGHNT and CDR2 is YENEEA. The V end was cut by 4 bases, the J end by 2 bases, with 12 bases between. The length of the CDR3 is 15 residues. This CDR3 reads CASSSTATPGNTIYF. CDR3 DNA: TGTGCCAGCAGCTCGACAGCTACCCCTGGAAACACCATATATTTT.